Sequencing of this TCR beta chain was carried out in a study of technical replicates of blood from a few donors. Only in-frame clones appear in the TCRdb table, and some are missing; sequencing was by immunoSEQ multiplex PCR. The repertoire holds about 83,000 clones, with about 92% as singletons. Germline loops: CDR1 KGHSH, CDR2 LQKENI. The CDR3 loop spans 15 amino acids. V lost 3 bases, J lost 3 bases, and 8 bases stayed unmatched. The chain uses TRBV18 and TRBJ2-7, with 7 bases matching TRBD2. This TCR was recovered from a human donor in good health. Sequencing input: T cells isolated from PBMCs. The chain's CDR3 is CASSPSKVAGYEQYF. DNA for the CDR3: TGTGCCAGCTCACCGAGTAAAGTAGCGGGCTACGAGCAGTACTTC.